The T cell receptor beta chain described here comes from a study of blood T cell repertoires in COVID-19. This clone was seen more than once but under ten times. The method was immunoSEQ multiplex PCR; TCRdb's version includes in-frame clones alone and lacks a portion of them. The repertoire holds 250,000 to 400,000 clones, about 91% seen once, with 1.6% in the top ten. The CDR3 contains 11 residues. Germline V gives CDR1 DFQATT, CDR2 SNEGSKA (reference sequence). V was clipped by 7 bases and J by 5 bases; unmatched bases: 4. The chain employs TRBV20-1 and TRBJ2-7, with 8 bases matching TRBD1. The sequenced material came from peripheral blood. The clonotype was recovered from a woman aged 25 to 45 with COVID-19, enrolled during active disease. Here the CDR3 reads CSGQGQDEQYF. The CDR3 DNA follows: TGCAGTGGACAGGGACAGGACGAGCAGTACTTC.